Listed here are 3 T cell receptor beta chains from one sample, sequenced in a study of cytomegalovirus exposure and HLA in healthy donors (TCRdb year 2017). The library was produced with the immunoSEQ multiplex PCR assay. For the multiplex PCR, a mixture combining 60 forward primers for TCR Vbeta segments and 13 reverse primers for TCR Jbeta segments was used. TCRdb retrieved this table from immuneACCESS and kept in-frame rearrangements only. Not all clones are present; in checked studies, unresolved V genes account for under half, and no reason is known for the remainder. The sample table lists tens of thousands of clones, about 75% of them with a count of one. Of the sample, roughly 2% falls within the top ten clones. Sequencing was performed on PBMCs. These receptors were collected from a man aged 35 to 55 in good health and CMV-seronegative.

The sample holds a few counts of this clone. Compared with germline, one end of the junction differs, possibly owing to a read error. The chain has TRBV7-9 and TRBJ2-1; a possible D gene is TRBD1 (6 bases). This CDR3 has 14 amino acids. Germline assignment: CDR1 SEHNR and CDR2 FQNEAQ (reference sequence). The CDR3 loop is CSSSLRGLVDEQFF. CDR3 nucleotides: TGTTCCAGCAGCTTAAGGGGGTTAGTGGATGAGCAGTTCTTC.

V is TRBV28 and J is TRBJ2-3, with a weak D call TRBD1 (6 bases). The CDR3 has 15 amino acids. CDR1 is MDHEN and CDR2 is SYDVKM in the germline V gene. The V and J ends lost 7 bases and 0 bases respectively, with 14 bases between them. As DNA, the CDR3 is TGTGCCAGCACCTTATCGACAGGTAGCACAGATACGCAGTATTTT. Translating gives CASTLSTGSTDTQYF.

The chain has TRBV6-4 and TRBJ1-1; D not certain. Germline CDR1 is MRHNA and CDR2 is SNTAGT. V was shortened by 7 bases and J by 1 base, with 13 bases between the two germline ends. CDR3 size: 14 residues. This CDR3 is CASKRAFSNTEAFF. The CDR3 nucleotides read TGTGCCAGCAAGCGGGCGTTTTCGAACACTGAAGCTTTCTTT.